This T cell receptor (beta chain) was sequenced for a study of tumor-infiltrating lymphocytes in primary liver carcinoma. Across the study: Tumors were stage T1-T3 N0M0, about 4 to 11 cm across.

The authors made TCR beta cDNA from roughly 480 ng total RNA with a constant-region primer. Amplification in three nested multiplex PCR rounds with slightly modified ARM-PCR gave rise to TCR beta libraries. For around 11 cycles apiece, the opening two PCR rounds ran with TRBV1-TRBV30 forward primers and a C-beta reverse primer. TCRdb itself ran the multiplex PCR reads through MiXCR, one entry per CDR3 protein. The repertoire holds roughly 180,000 distinct CDR3 sequences, roughly 60% seen once, with 70% to 80% in the top ten. In its sample, this clonotype was seen many times. Its antigen is still unknown. Germline DNA was also extracted, and blood RNA was taken from unsorted whole blood. Patients had chronic HBV infection and were treatment-naive. V was clipped by 2 bases and J by 5 bases, with 15 bases between them. This CDR3 region has 15 residues. Per the germline V gene, CDR1 is WNHNN and CDR2 is SYGVQD (reference sequence).

Findings and caveats of the study: Tumor-adjacent and tumor-blood pairs shared less of their repertoires than tumor region pairs shared.

Material: peripheral blood. This receptor was identified in a man aged 40-50 years with primary liver carcinoma and hepatitis B virus infection. This sequence joins TRBV10-1 and TRBJ2-5, with D unresolved. CDR3 in amino acids: CASSEGGRPHETQYF. The DNA for the CDR3 is TGCGCCAGCAGTGAGGGTGGCCGACCACACGAGACCCAGTACTTC.